These 12 T cell receptor beta chains were sequenced from one sample in a study of lymphopenia after photon versus proton radiotherapy. Sequencing used immunoSEQ multiplex PCR; TCRdb keeps in-frame clones, though not all of them. The profile shows fewer than 25,000 clones, almost 85% of them singletons. The starting material was peripheral blood, obtained from a patient treated with photon-based radiotherapy. The receptors derive from a woman aged 45 to 65 with pancreatic cancer.

This chain connects TRBV6-1 to TRBJ2-7; no definite D call. CDR3 length: 12 residues. Germline V gives CDR1 MNHNS, CDR2 SASEGT. V lost 6 bases to trimming and J lost 1 base, with 7 bases between them. In nucleotides, the CDR3 is TGTGCCAGCAGGGACGTATCCTACGAGCAGTACTTC. It yields the protein CASRDVSYEQYF.

The chain recombines TRBV4-1 with TRBJ2-7; weak D call: TRBD2 (5 bases). Trimming removed 5 bases from V and 4 bases from J, with 15 bases in between. Germline CDR1 MGHRA, CDR2 YSYEKL. CDR3 length: 14 amino acids. In DNA form, the CDR3 reads TGCGCCAGCAGCGTCCCCGGGATCTGGTACGAGCAGTACTTC. It codes for CASSVPGIWYEQYF.

The chain is built from TRBV29-1 and TRBJ2-1, with D maybe TRBD2 (5 bases). The CDR3 contains 11 residues. V was shortened by 6 bases and J by 6 bases, with 9 bases between the two germline ends. CDR1 and CDR2 from the germline V gene are SQVTM and ANQGSEA. This CDR3 reads CSVAGVNEQFF. CDR3 bases: TGCAGCGTCGCCGGGGTCAATGAGCAGTTCTTC.

J is TRBJ1-1 and V is TRBV5-5; D ambiguous. The CDR3 extends over 13 amino acids. Germline CDR1 is SGHKS and CDR2 is YYEKEE (reference sequence). Trimming removed 2 bases at V and 0 bases at J, with 5 bases between. CDR3 amino acids: CASSFVLNTEAFF. The CDR3 bases are TGTGCCAGCAGCTTTGTACTGAACACTGAAGCTTTCTTT.

By sample fraction, this clone is medium-sized. V usage is TRBV7-2 and J usage is TRBJ1-2; D ambiguous. The ends were cut back, 3 bases at V and 2 bases at J, with 4 bases in the middle. Germline CDR1 reads SGHTA; CDR2 reads FQGNSA. The CDR3 extends over 12 amino acids. The CDR3 is CASSFDNYGYTF. The CDR3 region has the DNA TGTGCCAGCAGCTTCGACAACTATGGCTACACCTTC.

The rearrangement uses TRBV18 and TRBJ2-3; D tentatively reads TRBD1 or TRBD2 (5 bases each). CDR3 size: 14 residues. The V and J ends lost 6 bases and 2 bases respectively, with 12 bases between them. Germline CDR1 reads KGHSH; CDR2 reads LQKENI. This CDR3 is CASSFTGATDTQYF. The CDR3 DNA is TGTGCCAGCTCGTTCACCGGGGCCACAGATACGCAGTATTTT.

The genes are TRBV5-3 and TRBJ2-3, with TRBD1 matching over 8 bases. TRBV5-3 falls under the ORF class, with uncertain function. With 2 bases clipped from V and 4 bases from J, the junction kept 12 bases outside the gene matches. There are 17 residues in the CDR3. CDR3: CARSLRMWGQAADTQYF. The CDR3, as DNA: TGTGCCAGAAGCTTAAGAATGTGGGGACAGGCCGCAGATACGCAGTATTTT.

V usage is TRBV9 and J usage is TRBJ1-2; TRBD1 might be the D (6 bases). There are 15 residues in the CDR3. CDR1 is SGDLS and CDR2 is YYNGEE in the germline V gene. V lost 6 bases to trimming and J lost 2 bases, with 17 bases between them. CDR3 bases: TGTGCCAGCACCCGTTCGGGCAGGGGAAACTATGGCTACACCTTC. As protein: CASTRSGRGNYGYTF.

This clone was seen just once. The chain links TRBV6-1 to TRBJ1-5; the D is unclear. CDR1 and CDR2 from the germline V gene are MNHNS and SASEGT. V lost 3 bases and J 10 bases, leaving 13 bases between the germline ends. The length of the CDR3 is 13 residues. CDR3 residues: CASSDLSVAPQHF. CDR3 sequence (DNA): TGTGCCAGCAGTGATTTATCGGTCGCTCCCCAGCATTTT.

The rearrangement joins TRBV27 to TRBJ1-5, with 9 bases that match TRBD1. CDR1 is MNHEY, CDR2 SMNVEV, per germline (reference sequence). The ends lost 3 bases at V and 6 bases at J; junction bases unmatched: 15. The CDR3 sequence is 18 residues long. In DNA, the CDR3 is TGTGCCAGCAGTTTTTTAACCCGGGACAGGGAGAATCGTCAGCCCCAGCATTTT. It translates to CASSFLTRDRENRQPQHF.

This clone was found once. The chain carries TRBV19 and TRBJ2-7, with D perhaps TRBD2 (6 bases). This CDR3 has 14 amino acids. Germline V CDR1 and CDR2: LNHDA, SQIVND (reference sequence). Deletions cut 2 bases from V and 3 bases from J, with 11 bases between. The CDR3 DNA is TGTGCCAGTAGTATACTCGGCGGGAACTACGAGCAGTACTTC. It translates to CASSILGGNYEQYF. Supplemented by reference TRBV19 and TRBJ2-7, the full variable domain reads DGGITQSPKYLFRKEGQNVTLSCEQNLNHDAMYWYRQDPGQGLRLIYYSQIVNDFQKGDIAEGYSVSREKKESFPLTVTSAQKNPTAFYLCASSILGGNYEQYFGPGTRLTVT.

J is TRBJ1-2 and V is TRBV28, with no clear D. This CDR3 comprises 14 residues. CDR1 is MDHEN, CDR2 SYDVKM, per germline. V lost 7 bases and J lost 4, with 16 bases in between. The CDR3 spells CASKRIDHFYGYTF. In DNA, the CDR3 is TGTGCCAGCAAAAGGATTGACCATTTCTATGGCTACACCTTC.